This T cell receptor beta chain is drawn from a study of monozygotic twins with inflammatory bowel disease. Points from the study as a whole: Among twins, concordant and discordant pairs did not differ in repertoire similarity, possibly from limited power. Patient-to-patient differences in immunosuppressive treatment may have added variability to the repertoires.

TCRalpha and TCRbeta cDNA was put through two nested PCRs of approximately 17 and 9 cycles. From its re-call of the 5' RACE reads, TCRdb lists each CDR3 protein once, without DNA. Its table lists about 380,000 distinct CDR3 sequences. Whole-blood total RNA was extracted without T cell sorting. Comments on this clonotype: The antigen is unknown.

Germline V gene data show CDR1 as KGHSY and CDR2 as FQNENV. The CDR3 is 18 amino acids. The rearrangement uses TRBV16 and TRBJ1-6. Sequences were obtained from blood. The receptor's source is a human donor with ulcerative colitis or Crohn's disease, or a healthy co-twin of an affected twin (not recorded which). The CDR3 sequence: CASSPSSKGGSYNSPLHF. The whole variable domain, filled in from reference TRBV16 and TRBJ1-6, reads GEEVAQTPKHLVRGEGQKAKLYCAPIKGHSYVFWYQQVLKNEFKFLISFQNENVFDETGMPKERFSAKCLPNSPCSLEIQATKLEDSAVYFCASSPSSKGGSYNSPLHFGNGTRLTVT.